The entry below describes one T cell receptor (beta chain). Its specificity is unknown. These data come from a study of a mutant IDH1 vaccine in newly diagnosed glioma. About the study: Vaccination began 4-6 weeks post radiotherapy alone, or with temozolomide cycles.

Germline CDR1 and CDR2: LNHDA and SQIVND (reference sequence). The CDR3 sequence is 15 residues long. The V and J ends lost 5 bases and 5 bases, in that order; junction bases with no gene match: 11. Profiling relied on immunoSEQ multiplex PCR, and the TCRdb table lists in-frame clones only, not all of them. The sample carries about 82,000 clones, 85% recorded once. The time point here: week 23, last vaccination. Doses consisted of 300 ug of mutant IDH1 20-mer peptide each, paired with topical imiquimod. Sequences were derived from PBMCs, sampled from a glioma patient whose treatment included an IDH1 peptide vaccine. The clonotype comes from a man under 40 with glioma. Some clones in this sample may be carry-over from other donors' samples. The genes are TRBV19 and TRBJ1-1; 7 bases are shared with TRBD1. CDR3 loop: CASSPRTGKGTEAFF. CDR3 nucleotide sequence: TGTGCCAGTAGTCCCCGGACAGGAAAGGGGACTGAAGCTTTCTTT.